The 32 T cell receptor beta chains reported below all come from one sample, sequenced in a study of cytomegalovirus exposure and HLA in healthy donors. Vbeta (60) and Jbeta (13) primers were used in the PCR. TCRdb's table, derived via immunoSEQ multiplex PCR, lists solely in-frame clones and lacks some. Counted here are roughly 200,000 clones, around 78% occurring once; the ten biggest clones make up about 1.9%. The sample was PBMCs. The receptors originated from a young man in good health and CMV-seronegative.

The genes are TRBV7-3 and TRBJ2-1; 11 nucleotides align to TRBD2. The germline V gene has CDR1 SGHTA and CDR2 FQGTGA. The CDR3 has 15 residues. J lost 3 bases, V lost 4 bases, and 2 bases had no gene match. CDR3 loop: CASSYGTSGYNEQFF. The DNA of the CDR3 is TGTGCCAGCAGCTACGGGACTAGCGGCTACAATGAGCAGTTCTTC.

This chain uses TRBV7-9 with TRBJ1-2, with D possibly matching TRBD1 (6 bases). CDR1 SEHNR and CDR2 FQNEAQ come from the germline V gene (reference sequence). Trimming took 5 bases from V and 6 from J, leaving 13 bases between them. The CDR3 spans 13 residues. The CDR3 region is CASSTDRFDGYTF. CDR3 nucleotide sequence: TGTGCCAGCAGCACCGACAGGTTTGATGGCTACACCTTC. The whole variable domain, remainder taken from reference TRBV7-9 and TRBJ1-2, is DTGVSQNPRHKITKRGQNVTFRCDPISEHNRLYWYRQTLGQGPEFLTYFQNEAQLEKSRLLSDRFSAERPKGSFSTLEIQRTEQGDSAMYLCASSTDRFDGYTFGSGTRLTVV.

The chain uses TRBV7-9 and TRBJ1-1; maybe TRBD1 (6 bases). The CDR3 is 13 residues long. CDR1 is SEHNR and CDR2 is FQNEAQ in the germline V gene (reference sequence). The V gene lost 6 bases and the J gene lost 4 bases, with 12 bases spanning the gap. In DNA, the CDR3 is TGTGCCAGCAGTACCCGACAGGTCACTGAAGCTTTCTTT. Its protein is CASSTRQVTEAFF.

The rearrangement uses TRBV19 and TRBJ2-7; 10 bases fit TRBD2. The CDR3 covers 16 residues. Germline lookup yields CDR1 LNHDA and CDR2 SQIVND (reference sequence). Germline trimming cut 4 bases from V and 5 bases from J; bases unmatched to any gene: 11. As DNA, the CDR3 is TGTGCCAGTAGTAGAGACCCCCTAGCGGGAGTACACGAGCAGTACTTC. It specifies CASSRDPLAGVHEQYF.

V gene TRBV28 combines with J gene TRBJ1-5; 7 bases are shared with TRBD1. This CDR3 has 16 residues. The V gene's germline CDR1 is MDHEN and CDR2 SYDVKM. The V segment lost 1 base and the J segment 2 bases; nucleotides outside the gene matches: 5. CDR3: CASSLYAGGGNQPQHF. CDR3 coding DNA: TGTGCCAGCAGTTTATACGCAGGGGGAGGCAATCAGCCCCAGCATTTT. Variable domain in full (rest from reference TRBV28 and TRBJ1-5): DVKVTQSSRYLVKRTGEKVFLECVQDMDHENMFWYRQDPGLGLRLIYFSYDVKMKEKGDIPEGYSVSREKKERFSLILESASTNQTSMYLCASSLYAGGGNQPQHFGDGTRLSIL.

This rearrangement joins TRBV5-1 to TRBJ1-3; D call uncertain. V was pared by 2 bases and J by 3 bases, with 9 bases between. CDR1 and CDR2 from the germline V gene are SGHRS and YFSETQ. The CDR3 is made up of 14 amino acids. The CDR3 sequence: CASSLSVSGNTIYF. CDR3 nucleotide sequence: TGCGCCAGCAGCTTATCTGTGAGTGGAAACACCATATATTTT.

The genes are TRBV6-5 and TRBJ2-7; no definite D call. Germline CDR1 and CDR2: MNHEY and SVGAGI. Trimming stripped 3 bases from V and 7 bases from J, with 13 bases between. The CDR3 is made up of 13 amino acids. In DNA form, the CDR3 reads TGTGCCAGCAGTTATCCTCAAGCGCGGGAGCAGTACTTC. Translation: CASSYPQAREQYF.

The chain couples TRBV2 to TRBJ2-1; D not certain. Germline CDR1 SNHLY, CDR2 FYNNEI. The CDR3 runs to 15 residues. V was cut by 0 bases and J by 8 bases, with 14 bases left in between. The CDR3 region is CASSEALGLRHEQFF. The CDR3 DNA follows: TGTGCCAGCAGTGAAGCGCTAGGATTAAGGCATGAGCAGTTCTTC.

This clone was recorded once. The rearrangement links TRBV28 to TRBJ1-2; 11 nucleotides line up with TRBD1. Unmatched junction bases numbered 9, after V lost 11 bases and J lost 7 bases. Germline CDR1 is MDHEN and CDR2 is SYDVKM. The CDR3 sequence is 13 residues long. DNA for the CDR3: TGTGCCGGTTCTTCGGGACAGGGGGTTGGCTACACCTTC. Amino acid sequence: CAGSSGQGVGYTF.

The chain uses TRBV28 and TRBJ2-7, with D possibly TRBD2 on 6 matching bases. Germline CDR1 MDHEN, CDR2 SYDVKM. The length of the CDR3 is 13 residues. V was trimmed by 6 bases and J by 3 bases, leaving 12 bases between them. The CDR3 loop reads CASSYAEGYEQYF. In DNA form, the CDR3 reads TGTGCCAGCAGCTACGCGGAGGGCTACGAGCAGTACTTC.

The chain links TRBV28 to TRBJ1-2; D ambiguous. The CDR3 length is 13 residues. The germline V and J ends were trimmed by 5 bases and 0 bases, with 7 bases remaining between them. Looked up from germline, CDR1 is MDHEN and CDR2 is SYDVKM. The CDR3 DNA follows: TGTGCCAGCAGTCTACCGACTAACTATGGCTACACCTTC. It translates to CASSLPTNYGYTF.

This clone turned up a few times. The genes are TRBV6-5 and TRBJ2-5, with TRBD2 matching over 9 bases. Trimming took 0 bases from V and 7 from J; bases not matched to a gene: 6. Germline values: CDR1 MNHEY, CDR2 SVGAGI. There are 15 residues in the CDR3. CDR3: CASSYSRTSEGTQYF. DNA for the CDR3: TGTGCCAGCAGTTACTCGCGGACTAGCGAGGGGACCCAGTACTTC.

The CDR3 coding sequence is TGTGCCAGCAGCCTGGGGGACTCCTGGTATGGCTACACCTTC. Amino acid sequence: CASSLGDSWYGYTF. This chain links TRBV5-4 with TRBJ1-2; possible D gene TRBD1, 5 bases. Trimming removed 4 bases from V and 5 bases from J, with 15 bases in between. Germline V gene lookup returns CDR1 SGHNT and CDR2 YYREEE (reference sequence). The CDR3 runs to 14 residues. Combining the CDR3 with reference TRBV5-4 and TRBJ1-2 gives the whole variable domain ETGVTQSPTHLIKTRGQQVTLRCSSQSGHNTVSWYQQALGQGPQFIFQYYREEENGRGNFPPRFSGLQFPNYSSELNVNALELDDSALYLCASSLGDSWYGYTFGSGTRLTVV.

The chain combines TRBV6-6 with TRBJ2-1, with TRBD2 identical over 10 bases. This CDR3 region has 14 residues. The V gene end was trimmed by 6 bases and the J gene end by 10 bases; junction bases not matched to a gene: 9. Germline V gives CDR1 MNHNY, CDR2 SVGAGI (reference sequence). The CDR3 sequence: CASSRQREGQEQFF. DNA for the CDR3: TGTGCCAGCAGCCGTCAGCGGGAGGGCCAAGAGCAGTTCTTC.

This clone was seen a single time. The chain uses TRBV5-1 and TRBJ2-2; 10 nucleotides align to TRBD1. The length of the CDR3 is 15 residues. Germline-derived CDR1 and CDR2 are SGHRS and YFSETQ. Trimming at V came to 0 bases and at J to 13 bases, leaving 9 bases not matched to a gene. In nucleotides, the CDR3 is TGCGCCAGCAGCTTGGGACAGGGGGCCGCCGTGGGGCTGTTTTTT. This encodes CASSLGQGAAVGLFF.

The chain's CDR3 is CASSLGTSGMLYEQYF. DNA for the CDR3: TGCGCCAGCAGCCTTGGGACTAGCGGGATGTTGTACGAGCAGTACTTC. This chain connects TRBV5-1 to TRBJ2-7, with 13 nucleotides matching TRBD2. The CDR3 runs to 16 residues. Looked up from germline, CDR1 is SGHRS and CDR2 is YFSETQ. The ends lost 4 bases at V and 4 bases at J; junction bases unmatched: 8. Variable domain in full (rest from reference TRBV5-1 and TRBJ2-7): KAGVTQTPRYLIKTRGQQVTLSCSPISGHRSVSWYQQTPGQGLQFLFEYFSETQRNKGNFPGRFSGRQFSNSRSEMNVSTLELGDSALYLCASSLGTSGMLYEQYFGPGTRLTVT.

This clone was detected a few times. The CDR3 reads CASSQPGQGPYEQYF. In nucleotides, the CDR3 is TGCGCCAGCAGCCAACCGGGACAGGGGCCGTACGAGCAGTACTTC. The chain links TRBV4-1 to TRBJ2-7; 10 bases map to TRBD1. The CDR3 is 15 residues long. V shed 2 bases, J shed 4 bases, and the junction held 5 bases outside the gene matches. Germline V CDR1 and CDR2: MGHRA, YSYEKL.

The V gene is TRBV19, the J gene TRBJ2-3; D might be TRBD1 (5 bases). The CDR3 has 16 amino acids. V was cut by 1 base and J by 0 bases, with 11 bases left in between. Germline CDR1 is LNHDA and CDR2 is SQIVND (reference sequence). CDR3: CASSIVQGASTDTQYF. CDR3 sequence (DNA): TGTGCCAGTAGTATAGTCCAAGGGGCGAGCACAGATACGCAGTATTTT.

This clone was detected only once. The genes are TRBV5-1 and TRBJ2-3; 8 nucleotides agree with TRBD1. This CDR3 contains 15 residues. Per germline, CDR1 SGHRS and CDR2 YFSETQ. Trimming cost V 4 bases and J 1 base; bases outside gene matches: 5. This chain's CDR3 is CASSTQGARTDTQYF. The CDR3 coding sequence is TGCGCCAGCAGCACCCAGGGGGCTCGCACAGATACGCAGTATTTT.

J is TRBJ1-3 and V is TRBV5-4; 7 positions agree with TRBD1. Germline V gene data show CDR1 as SGHNT and CDR2 as YYREEE (reference sequence). The V segment lost 4 bases and the J segment 4 bases; nucleotides outside the gene matches: 14. The CDR3 extends over 17 amino acids. CDR3 DNA: TGTGCCAGCAGCCTACCGTCGGACGGGGACAGCGGAAACACCATATATTTT. Translating it yields CASSLPSDGDSGNTIYF. The full variable domain, its missing parts supplied by reference TRBV5-4 and TRBJ1-3, is ETGVTQSPTHLIKTRGQQVTLRCSSQSGHNTVSWYQQALGQGPQFIFQYYREEENGRGNFPPRFSGLQFPNYSSELNVNALELDDSALYLCASSLPSDGDSGNTIYFGEGSWLTVV.

V gene TRBV5-1 combines with J gene TRBJ2-2, with D tentatively TRBD1 (5 bases). Trimming removed 4 bases at V and 0 bases at J, with 10 bases between. CDR1 is SGHRS and CDR2 is YFSETQ in the germline V gene. The CDR3 length is 15 residues. The CDR3 spells CASSVQVSNTGELFF. As DNA, the CDR3 is TGCGCCAGCAGCGTACAGGTCTCGAACACCGGGGAGCTGTTTTTT. Based on the CDR3 plus reference TRBV5-1 and TRBJ2-2, the full variable domain is KAGVTQTPRYLIKTRGQQVTLSCSPISGHRSVSWYQQTPGQGLQFLFEYFSETQRNKGNFPGRFSGRQFSNSRSEMNVSTLELGDSALYLCASSVQVSNTGELFFGEGSRLTVL.

This clone was picked up a small number of times. The chain joins TRBV28 to TRBJ2-7; D possibly corresponds to TRBD2 (6 bases). Germline loops: CDR1 MDHEN, CDR2 SYDVKM. V dropped 1 base and J dropped 3 bases, with 10 bases sitting between them. This CDR3 region has 14 residues. In nucleotides, the CDR3 is TGTGCCAGCAGTTTATCGGGACTCGGCTACGAGCAGTACTTC. Translating gives CASSLSGLGYEQYF.

CDR3 nucleotide sequence: TGTGCCACCAGCAGAGATATAGCAGACACAACAGGGGATGGCTATGGCTACACCTTC. Encoded protein: CATSRDIADTTGDGYGYTF. The rearrangement links TRBV15 to TRBJ1-2; 7 bases agree with TRBD1. Germline CDR1 and CDR2: LNHNV and YYDKDF (reference sequence). The CDR3 extends over 19 amino acids. With V trimmed by 0 bases and J by 4 bases, 17 bases remained unmatched. Together with reference TRBV15 and TRBJ1-2, the CDR3 gives the full variable domain: DAMVIQNPRYQVTQFGKPVTLSCSQTLNHNVMYWYQQKSSQAPKLLFHYYDKDFNNEADTPDNFQSRRPNTSFCFLDIRSPGLGDTAMYLCATSRDIADTTGDGYGYTFGSGTRLTVV.

This clone was picked up one time. The J gene is TRBJ2-3, the V gene TRBV12-2; TRBD2 is the table's D call, not checked against the DNA. TRBV12-2 is reported as a pseudogene. The CDR3 runs 16 residues. The CDR3 loop is CASRLQQEGTTDTQYF. The CDR3 DNA reads TGTGCAAGTCGCTTACAACAGGAGGGTACCACAGATACGCAGTATTTT.

V usage is TRBV5-1 and J usage is TRBJ2-1; TRBD1 matches 8 bases. Germline CDR1 and CDR2: SGHRS and YFSETQ. This CDR3 is 16 amino acids long. Trimming at V came to 4 bases and at J to 0 bases, leaving 6 bases not matched to a gene. CDR3 sequence (DNA): TGCGCCAGCAGCCTCCGGACAGGGAGCTCCTACAATGAGCAGTTCTTC. Protein sequence: CASSLRTGSSYNEQFF. Full variable domain (remainder filled in from reference TRBV5-1 and TRBJ2-1): KAGVTQTPRYLIKTRGQQVTLSCSPISGHRSVSWYQQTPGQGLQFLFEYFSETQRNKGNFPGRFSGRQFSNSRSEMNVSTLELGDSALYLCASSLRTGSSYNEQFFGPGTRLTVL.

The V and J genes are TRBV28 and TRBJ1-1, with D possibly TRBD1 on 5 matching bases. The germline CDR1 and CDR2 sequences are MDHEN and SYDVKM. CDR3 length: 16 residues. V gave up 5 bases and J gave up 5 bases, with 21 bases separating them. In DNA, the CDR3 is TGTGCCAGCAGTACGGCGGGGGGTTCGGTAGAAACTGAAGCTTTCTTT. This codes for CASSTAGGSVETEAFF.

J is TRBJ2-1 and V is TRBV18, with TRBD2 identical over 11 bases. The length of the CDR3 is 16 residues. Trimming removed 2 bases from V and 6 bases from J; junction bases left unmatched: 6. Looked up from germline, CDR1 is KGHSH and CDR2 is LQKENI. CDR3 nucleotides: TGTGCCAGCTCACCATGGTCCGGGACTAGCGGCAATGAGCAGTTCTTC. As protein: CASSPWSGTSGNEQFF.

V gene TRBV6-5 combines with J gene TRBJ2-2; TRBD1 is a possible D gene (5 bases). Germline assignment: CDR1 MNHEY and CDR2 SVGAGI. Trimming took 10 bases from V and 5 from J, leaving 11 bases between them. The CDR3 loop spans 12 amino acids. CDR3 sequence (DNA): TGTGCCACCCAAAGGGGTACCGGGGAGCTGTTTTTT. This gives the protein CATQRGTGELFF.

The CDR3 DNA reads TGCGCCAGCAGAGAGAATCTAGCGGGAGGGCCGGAGACCCAGTACTTC. It specifies CASRENLAGGPETQYF. The V call is TRBV5-1, the J call TRBJ2-5; 12 bases match TRBD2. CDR1 and CDR2 from the germline V gene are SGHRS and YFSETQ. The junction had 10 bases not matched to a gene; V was cut back by 5 bases and J by 5 bases. The CDR3 is made up of 16 amino acids.

This clone was found a few times. The chain combines TRBV9 with TRBJ2-7; D uncertain. Germline V gene sequence: CDR1 SGDLS, CDR2 YYNGEE. This CDR3 region has 11 residues. Trimming left V 0 bases short and J 7 bases short, with 5 bases between. The CDR3, as DNA: TGTGCCAGCAGCGTAGGTCGGGAGCAGTACTTC. It translates to CASSVGREQYF.

In its sample, this clone was seen a few times. The same CDR3 arises from other DNA sequences in this sample as well. CDR3 sequence: CASSLTGQGNEKLFF. Here the CDR3 DNA reads TGTGCCAGCAGCTTAACGGGACAGGGAAATGAAAAACTGTTTTTT. The genes are TRBV7-3 and TRBJ1-4, with 9 bases fitting TRBD1. This CDR3 is built from 15 residues. The V gene end was trimmed by 0 bases and the J gene end by 5 bases; junction bases not matched to a gene: 1. CDR1 and CDR2 (germline): SGHTA, FQGTGA.

The chain uses TRBV7-2 and TRBJ2-6, with D maybe TRBD1 (7 bases). This CDR3 has 19 amino acids. Germline CDR1 is SGHTA and CDR2 is FQGNSA. V dropped 0 bases and J dropped 1 base, with 16 bases sitting between them. The CDR3 DNA reads as TGTGCCAGCAGCTTAGCGAATGCAGGGGGAGGATCTGGGGCCAACGTCCTGACTTTC. Protein: CASSLANAGGGSGANVLTF.